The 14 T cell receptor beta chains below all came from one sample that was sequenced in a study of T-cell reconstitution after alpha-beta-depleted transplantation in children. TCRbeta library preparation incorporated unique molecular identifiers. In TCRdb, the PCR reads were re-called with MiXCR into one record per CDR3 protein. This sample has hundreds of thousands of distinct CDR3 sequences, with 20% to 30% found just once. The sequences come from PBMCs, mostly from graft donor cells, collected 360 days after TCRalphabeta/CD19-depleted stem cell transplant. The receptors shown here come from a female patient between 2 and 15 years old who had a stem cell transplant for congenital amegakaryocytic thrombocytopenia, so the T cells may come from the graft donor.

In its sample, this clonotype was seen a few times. DNA of the CDR3: TGCGCCAGCAGCCAAGGTCGGGCAGCGGGGCCCAAAAACATTCAGTACTTC. It specifies CASSQGRAAGPKNIQYF. V usage is TRBV4-1 and J usage is TRBJ2-4; 7 bases are a match to TRBD2. CDR1 is MGHRA and CDR2 is YSYEKL in the germline V gene. J was trimmed by 2 bases and V by 1 base; bases with no gene match: 8. CDR3 length: 17 amino acids.

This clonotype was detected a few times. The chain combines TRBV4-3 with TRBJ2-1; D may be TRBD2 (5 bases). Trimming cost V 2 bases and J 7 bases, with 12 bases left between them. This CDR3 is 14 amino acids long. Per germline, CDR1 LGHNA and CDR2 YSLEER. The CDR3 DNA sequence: TGCGCCAGCAGCCAATGGACTCGGAGGAATGAGCAGTTCTTC. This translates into CASSQWTRRNEQFF.

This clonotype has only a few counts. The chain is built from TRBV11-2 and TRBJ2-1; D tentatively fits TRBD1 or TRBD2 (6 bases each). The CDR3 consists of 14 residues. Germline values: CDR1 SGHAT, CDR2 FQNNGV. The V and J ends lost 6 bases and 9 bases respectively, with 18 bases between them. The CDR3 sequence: CASRVTGAGGEQFF. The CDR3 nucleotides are TGTGCCAGCAGGGTTACGGGGGCAGGAGGTGAGCAGTTCTTC.

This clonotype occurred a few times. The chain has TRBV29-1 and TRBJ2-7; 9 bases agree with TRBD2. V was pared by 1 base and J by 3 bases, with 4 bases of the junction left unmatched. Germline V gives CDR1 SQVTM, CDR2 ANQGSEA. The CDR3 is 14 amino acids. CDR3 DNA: TGCAGCGTTGAAGGACTAGCGGCGGGCTACGAGCAGTACTTC. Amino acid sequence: CSVEGLAAGYEQYF.

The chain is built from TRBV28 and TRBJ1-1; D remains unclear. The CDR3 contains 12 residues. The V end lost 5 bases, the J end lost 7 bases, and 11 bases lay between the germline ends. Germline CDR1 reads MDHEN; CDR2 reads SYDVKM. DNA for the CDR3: TGTGCCAGCAGTATGGTGCTTTTTGAAGCTTTCTTT. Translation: CASSMVLFEAFF.

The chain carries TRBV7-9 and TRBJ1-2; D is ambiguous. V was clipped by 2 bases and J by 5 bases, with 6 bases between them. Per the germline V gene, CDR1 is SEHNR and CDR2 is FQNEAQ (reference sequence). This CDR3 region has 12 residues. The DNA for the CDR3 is TGTGCCAGCAGCTTAATCCTTTATGGCTACACCTTC. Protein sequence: CASSLILYGYTF.

CDR3 bases: TGCGCCAGCAGCTTTGGGGTTGGGGGTCTCCTCACCGAAGCTTTCTTT. Translated, it gives CASSFGVGGLLTEAFF. V gene TRBV5-1 combines with J gene TRBJ1-1; D possibly corresponds to TRBD1 (5 bases). V shed 2 bases and J shed 8 bases, with 22 bases lying between them. Germline V gives CDR1 SGHRS, CDR2 YFSETQ. The CDR3 extends over 16 amino acids.

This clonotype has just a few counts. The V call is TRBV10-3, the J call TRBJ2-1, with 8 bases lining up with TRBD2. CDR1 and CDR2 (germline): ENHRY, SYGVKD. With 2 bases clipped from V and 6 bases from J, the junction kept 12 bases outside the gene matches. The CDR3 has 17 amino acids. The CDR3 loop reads CAISEILGAGGLNEQFF. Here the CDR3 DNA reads TGTGCCATCAGTGAGATTTTAGGGGCGGGAGGCCTCAATGAGCAGTTCTTC.

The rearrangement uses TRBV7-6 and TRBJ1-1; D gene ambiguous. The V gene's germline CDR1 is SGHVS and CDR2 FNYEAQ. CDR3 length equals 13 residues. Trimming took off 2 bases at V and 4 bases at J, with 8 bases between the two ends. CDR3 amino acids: CASSLRAGTEAFF. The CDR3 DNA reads TGTGCCAGCAGCTTACGTGCGGGCACTGAAGCTTTCTTT.

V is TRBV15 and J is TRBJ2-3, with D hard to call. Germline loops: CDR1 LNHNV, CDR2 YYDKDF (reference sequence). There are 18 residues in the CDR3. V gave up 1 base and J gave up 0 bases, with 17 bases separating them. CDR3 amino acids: CATSRVGLAEASTDTQYF. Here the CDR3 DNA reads TGTGCCACCAGCAGAGTAGGGTTGGCTGAAGCTAGCACAGATACGCAGTATTTT.

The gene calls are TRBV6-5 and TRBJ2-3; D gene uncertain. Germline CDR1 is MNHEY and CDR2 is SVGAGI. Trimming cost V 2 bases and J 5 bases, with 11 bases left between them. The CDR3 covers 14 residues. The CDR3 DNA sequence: TGTGCCAGCAGTTACGCGATAGCCAGAGATACGCAGTATTTT. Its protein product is CASSYAIARDTQYF.

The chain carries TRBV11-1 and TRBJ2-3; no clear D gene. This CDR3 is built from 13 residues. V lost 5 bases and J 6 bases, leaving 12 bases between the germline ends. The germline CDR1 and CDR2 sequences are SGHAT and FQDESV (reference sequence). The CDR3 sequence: CASSDQLLDTQYF. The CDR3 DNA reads TGTGCCAGCAGCGACCAACTCCTCGATACGCAGTATTTT.

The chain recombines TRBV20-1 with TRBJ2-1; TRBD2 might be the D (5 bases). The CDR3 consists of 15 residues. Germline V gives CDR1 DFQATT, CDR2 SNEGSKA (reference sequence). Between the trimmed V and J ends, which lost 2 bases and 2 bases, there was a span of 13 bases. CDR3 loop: CSARNPLATYNEQFF. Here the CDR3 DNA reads TGCAGTGCTAGAAACCCCCTAGCCACCTACAATGAGCAGTTCTTC.

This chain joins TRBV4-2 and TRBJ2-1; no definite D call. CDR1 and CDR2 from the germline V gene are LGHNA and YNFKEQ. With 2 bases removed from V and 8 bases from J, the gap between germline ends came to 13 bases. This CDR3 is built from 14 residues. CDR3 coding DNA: TGTGCCAGCAGCCAACTGCCCCTCGGCCATGAGCAGTTCTTC. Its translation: CASSQLPLGHEQFF.